The 18 T cell receptor beta chains presented below share a single source sample, sequenced in a study of vaccination effects on CD4 cells after COVID-19. Here immunoSEQ multiplex PCR was the method, and the copy in TCRdb shows in-frame clones only, minus some. This table holds about 61,000 clones, roughly 76% found once. Using viral peptide pools, the ViraFEST assay grew out antigen-specific CD4+ T cells prior to sequencing. CD4+ T cell isolation took place after 10 days of culture. For these receptors, no antigen is known. The material was CD4+ T cells from PBMCs cultured with HCoV-229E spike peptides, obtained before COVID-19 vaccination. These receptors came from a human donor who received a COVID-19 vaccine.

The gene calls are TRBV5-1 and TRBJ2-2; D gene uncertain. The germline V and J ends were trimmed by 2 bases and 2 bases, with 10 bases remaining between them. CDR1 and CDR2 (germline): SGHRS, YFSETQ. The CDR3 has 15 residues. CDR3 in amino acids: CASSLGPINTGELFF. The CDR3 DNA follows: TGCGCCAGCAGCTTAGGACCGATCAACACCGGGGAGCTGTTTTTT.

Only a few counts were recorded for this clone. This rearrangement joins TRBV12-3 or TRBV12-4 to TRBJ2-3; D gene unclear. The CDR3 has 11 amino acids. V dropped 5 bases and J dropped 7 bases, with 7 bases sitting between them. The CDR3 region has the DNA TGTGCCAGCAGTCTGAGAAATACGCAGTATTTT. Translation gives CASSLRNTQYF.

This chain connects TRBV6-5 to TRBJ2-7, with TRBD2 matching 7 bases. CDR1 and CDR2 from the germline V gene are MNHEY and SVGAGI. V dropped 5 bases and J dropped 7; count of bases not matched to a gene: 14. The CDR3 consists of 15 residues. CDR3 DNA: TGTGCCAGCAGTCCGAGGAGGGGAGGGGTGGGGGAGCAGTACGTC. This gives the protein CASSPRRGGVGEQYV.

The chain has TRBV5-4 and TRBJ2-1; 8 bases map to TRBD2. V was clipped by 0 bases and J by 3 bases; unmatched bases: 2. Germline V gene sequence: CDR1 SGHNT, CDR2 YYREEE (reference sequence). The CDR3 length is 15 residues. The CDR3 DNA follows: TGTGCCAGCAGCTTGGAAAGCGGGGGCTACAATGAGCAGTTCTTC. It yields the protein CASSLESGGYNEQFF.

The rearrangement uses TRBV28 and TRBJ1-5; TRBD1 aligns across 7 bases. The V gene's germline CDR1 is MDHEN and CDR2 SYDVKM. V lost 10 bases and J lost 4; bases outside the gene matches: 7. The length of the CDR3 is 13 residues. The CDR3 loop reads CATGGGQNQPQHF. The CDR3 DNA is TGTGCCACCGGGGGGGGACAGAATCAGCCCCAGCATTTT.

This chain links TRBV6-6 with TRBJ1-2; D is unresolved. Trimming took 6 bases from V and 5 from J, leaving 7 bases between them. Germline CDR1 and CDR2: MNHNY and SVGAGI (reference sequence). The CDR3 totals 11 residues. CDR3 coding DNA: TGTGCCAGCAGGGCGTCTTATGGCTACACCTTC. As protein: CASRASYGYTF.

This chain uses TRBV10-1 with TRBJ2-5, with a possible D match to TRBD2 (5 bases). The CDR3 length is 16 residues. CDR1 WNHNN and CDR2 SYGVQD come from the germline V gene (reference sequence). V was cut by 0 bases and J by 5 bases, with 16 bases left in between. CDR3 region: CASSESSGVRGETQYF. The CDR3 DNA reads TGCGCCAGCAGTGAGTCCAGCGGCGTCCGTGGGGAGACCCAGTACTTC.

V gene TRBV4-2 combines with J gene TRBJ1-4; no firm D call. With 1 base removed from V and 0 bases from J, the gap between germline ends came to 12 bases. The CDR3 is 17 residues long. From germline, CDR1 is LGHNA and CDR2 YNFKEQ. Written as DNA, the CDR3 is TGTGCCAGCAGCCAAGGATGGACTTCTGCAACTAATGAAAAACTGTTTTTT. Protein product: CASSQGWTSATNEKLFF.

CDR3: CASSLIQGTEAFF. CDR3 bases: TGTGCCAGCAGCTTAATTCAGGGCACTGAAGCTTTCTTT. V gene TRBV7-9 combines with J gene TRBJ1-1; D might be TRBD1 (5 bases). Trimming stripped 2 bases from V and 4 bases from J, with 8 bases between. CDR3 length: 13 residues. In germline, CDR1 is SEHNR, CDR2 FQNEAQ (reference sequence).

This chain uses TRBV6-5 with TRBJ2-2; 7 nucleotides align to TRBD1. V was pared by 3 bases and J by 0 bases, with 1 base of the junction left unmatched. The CDR3 has 15 residues. Looked up from germline, CDR1 is MNHEY and CDR2 is SVGAGI. CDR3 sequence (DNA): TGTGCCAGCAGTTATGACAGGGCGAACACCGGGGAGCTGTTTTTT. Translating gives CASSYDRANTGELFF.

CDR3 amino acids: CASSQVLGTGGYTF. The CDR3 DNA is TGTGCCAGCAGCCAAGTTTTGGGGACAGGCGGCTACACCTTC. This chain joins TRBV14 and TRBJ1-2; 8 bases align to TRBD1. J lost 8 bases, V lost 1 base, and 6 bases had no gene match. The germline CDR1 and CDR2 sequences are SGHDN and FVKESK. The CDR3 consists of 14 residues.

This chain links TRBV18 with TRBJ2-7; TRBD2 matches 9 bases. Unmatched junction bases numbered 4, after V lost 2 bases and J lost 2 bases. The CDR3 has 15 residues. Germline values: CDR1 KGHSH, CDR2 LQKENI. The CDR3 region has the DNA TGTGCCAGCTCACCATTCAGCGGGGGGACCTACGAGCAGTACGTC. Protein product: CASSPFSGGTYEQYV.

The chain joins TRBV6-5 to TRBJ2-1; 7 positions match TRBD1. CDR3 length equals 15 residues. The germline CDR1 and CDR2 sequences are MNHEY and SVGAGI. J gave up 0 bases and V 6 bases, and 5 bases lay outside the gene matches. CDR3 protein: CASRSTGSSYNEQFF. Here the CDR3 DNA reads TGTGCCAGCAGATCGACAGGGAGCTCCTACAATGAGCAGTTCTTC.

The chain links TRBV6-5 to TRBJ2-5; 9 bases are shared with TRBD1. The J segment lost 2 bases and the V segment lost 6 bases, leaving 4 bases of the junction unmatched. Germline CDR1 reads MNHEY; CDR2 reads SVGAGI. There are 14 residues in the CDR3. The CDR3 spells CASRWTGAQETQYF. The DNA of the CDR3 is TGTGCCAGCAGGTGGACAGGGGCACAAGAGACCCAGTACTTC.

The V gene is TRBV25-1, the J gene TRBJ2-5; D ambiguous. Trimming took 8 bases from V and 2 from J, leaving 18 bases between them. Per the germline V gene, CDR1 is MGHDK and CDR2 is SYGVNS. The CDR3 totals 15 residues. The CDR3 region has the DNA TGTGCCAGCCGCAGGAGAATCGGACCTCAAGAGACCCAGTACTTC. Translating it yields CASRRRIGPQETQYF.

J is TRBJ1-5 and V is TRBV9; D gene ambiguous. The CDR3 consists of 15 residues. V shed 0 bases and J shed 7 bases, with 14 bases lying between them. Germline V lookup: CDR1 SGDLS, CDR2 YYNGEE. CDR3 region: CASSVDPGRGQPQHF. CDR3 sequence (DNA): TGTGCCAGCAGCGTAGATCCGGGAAGAGGGCAGCCCCAGCATTTT.

This sequence joins TRBV2 and TRBJ1-2, with 8 bases identical to TRBD1. Trimming at V came to 7 bases and at J to 6 bases, leaving 7 bases not matched to a gene. The CDR3 is made up of 13 amino acids. The germline CDR1 and CDR2 sequences are SNHLY and FYNNEI. CDR3 region: CASIGQGWNGYTF. CDR3 sequence (DNA): TGTGCCAGCATCGGACAGGGTTGGAATGGCTACACCTTC.

This rearrangement joins TRBV12-3 or TRBV12-4 to TRBJ1-5; D is perhaps TRBD1 (5 bases). The CDR3 has 13 amino acids. Trimming stripped 3 bases from V and 7 bases from J, with 10 bases between. In DNA, the CDR3 is TGTGCCAGCAGTTTGACCGGGGGACAGCCCCAGCATTTT. It codes for CASSLTGGQPQHF.